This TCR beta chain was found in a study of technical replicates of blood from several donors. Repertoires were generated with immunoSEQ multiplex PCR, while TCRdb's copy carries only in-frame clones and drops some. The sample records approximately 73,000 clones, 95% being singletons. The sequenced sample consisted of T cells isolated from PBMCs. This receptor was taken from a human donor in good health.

As DNA, the CDR3 is TGTGCCAGTCAAGATTACAGGGGGGGAAACACCATATATTTT. This gives the protein CASQDYRGGNTIYF. The chain carries TRBV2 and TRBJ1-3; 8 bases are a match to TRBD1. Trimming cost V 9 bases and J 4 bases; bases outside gene matches: 8. Germline values: CDR1 SNHLY, CDR2 FYNNEI. The length of the CDR3 is 14 residues.